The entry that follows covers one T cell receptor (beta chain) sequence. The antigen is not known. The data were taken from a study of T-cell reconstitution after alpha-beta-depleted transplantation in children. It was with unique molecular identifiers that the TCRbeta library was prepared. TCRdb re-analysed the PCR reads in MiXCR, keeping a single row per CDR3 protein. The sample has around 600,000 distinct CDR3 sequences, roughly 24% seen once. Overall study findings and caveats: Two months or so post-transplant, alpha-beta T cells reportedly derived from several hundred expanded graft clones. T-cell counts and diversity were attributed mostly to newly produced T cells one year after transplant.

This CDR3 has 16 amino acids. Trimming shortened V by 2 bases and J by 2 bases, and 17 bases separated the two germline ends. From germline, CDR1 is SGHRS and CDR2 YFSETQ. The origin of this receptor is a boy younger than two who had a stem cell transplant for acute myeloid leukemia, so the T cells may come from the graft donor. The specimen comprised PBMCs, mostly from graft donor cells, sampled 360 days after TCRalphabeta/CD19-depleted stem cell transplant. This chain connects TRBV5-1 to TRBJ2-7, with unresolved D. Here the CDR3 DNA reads TGCGCCAGCAGCTTTCCGCATTTTTGGGTCACCTACGAGCAGTACGTC. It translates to CASSFPHFWVTYEQYV.